Shown below are 19 T cell receptor beta chains from a single sample sequenced in a study of cytomegalovirus exposure and HLA in healthy donors. The study ran its PCR with 60 Vbeta and 13 Jbeta primers. Sequencing used immunoSEQ multiplex PCR; TCRdb keeps in-frame clones, though not all of them. The table has more than 95,000 clones, approximately 72% seen once. Sequenced input: PBMCs. These TCRs come from a female donor in good health and CMV-seropositive.

The chain joins TRBV28 to TRBJ2-7; TRBD2 is a possible D gene (6 bases). V dropped 6 bases and J dropped 0 bases, with 15 bases sitting between them. The CDR3 length is 15 residues. Germline-derived CDR1 and CDR2 are MDHEN and SYDVKM. The CDR3 sequence: CASRATGTLSYEQYF. CDR3 sequence (DNA): TGTGCCAGCAGGGCGACCGGGACTCTCTCCTACGAGCAGTACTTC.

The chain employs TRBV4-1 and TRBJ1-1; 10 bases map to TRBD1. CDR1 and CDR2 (germline): MGHRA, YSYEKL. The CDR3 has 15 amino acids. The ends lost 5 bases at V and 4 bases at J; junction bases unmatched: 7. CDR3 sequence: CASSSTGTGATEAFF. The DNA of the CDR3 is TGCGCCAGCAGCTCGACCGGGACAGGGGCCACTGAAGCTTTCTTT.

This clone appeared a single time. DNA of the CDR3: TGTGCCAGCAGCCGAGGCTCCGGGGGCACAGATACGCAGTATTTT. Amino acid sequence: CASSRGSGGTDTQYF. The chain employs TRBV7-2 and TRBJ2-3; possible D gene TRBD2, 5 bases. This CDR3 has 15 residues. Germline lookup yields CDR1 SGHTA and CDR2 FQGNSA. Trimming stripped 5 bases from V and 1 base from J, with 13 bases between.

This chain uses TRBV5-1 with TRBJ1-2; 12 nucleotides agree with TRBD1. Germline lookup yields CDR1 SGHRS and CDR2 YFSETQ. The CDR3 has 16 residues. J lost 4 bases, V lost 5 bases, and 9 bases had no gene match. The CDR3 sequence is CASRPPGQGAGYGYTF. Written as DNA, the CDR3 is TGCGCCAGCAGGCCGCCGGGACAGGGGGCAGGCTATGGCTACACCTTC.

This chain links TRBV5-1 with TRBJ2-1; 8 bases are shared with TRBD2. The V gene end was trimmed by 3 bases and the J gene end by 12 bases; junction bases not matched to a gene: 17. Looked up from germline, CDR1 is SGHRS and CDR2 is YFSETQ. The CDR3 covers 16 residues. As DNA, the CDR3 is TGCGCCAGCAGCTCGAATCCCGGGACTAGAAGGGAGGGGCAGTTCTTC. This translates into CASSSNPGTRREGQFF.

In nucleotides, the CDR3 is TGTGCCAGCAGCCTTCCCGTGGGCGGGAGGGCGTCCAATGAGCAGTTCTTC. Its protein product is CASSLPVGGRASNEQFF. V and J are TRBV7-2 and TRBJ2-1; TRBD2 agrees at 9 bases. This CDR3 comprises 17 residues. CDR1 and CDR2 (germline): SGHTA, FQGNSA. The J segment lost 6 bases and the V segment lost 5 bases, leaving 14 bases of the junction unmatched.

The V call is TRBV5-1, the J call TRBJ2-7; 12 bases fit TRBD1. The junction had 7 bases not matched to a gene; V was cut back by 4 bases and J by 5 bases. There are 15 residues in the CDR3. The germline gives CDR1 SGHRS, CDR2 YFSETQ. CDR3 residues: CASSPRDRGLDEQYF. As DNA, the CDR3 is TGCGCCAGCAGCCCCCGGGACAGGGGGCTCGACGAGCAGTACTTC.

The V call is TRBV5-1, the J call TRBJ2-7; perhaps TRBD1 as D (7 bases). Trimming removed 3 bases at V and 5 bases at J, with 21 bases between. This CDR3 region has 16 residues. Germline V gene sequence: CDR1 SGHRS, CDR2 YFSETQ. CDR3 residues: CASSSEGQGGRDEQYF. The DNA for the CDR3 is TGCGCCAGCAGCTCAGAGGGCCAGGGGGGCAGGGACGAGCAGTACTTC.

This chain links TRBV7-9 with TRBJ1-2, with 9 bases fitting TRBD1. In germline, CDR1 is SEHNR, CDR2 FQNEAQ (reference sequence). With 3 bases clipped from V and 5 bases from J, the junction kept 4 bases outside the gene matches. This CDR3 region has 14 residues. The CDR3 spells CASSFSTGGYGYTF. For the CDR3, the DNA is TGTGCCAGCAGCTTTTCGACAGGGGGGTATGGCTACACCTTC.

V and J are TRBV28 and TRBJ2-7; 8 nucleotides match TRBD1. Germline CDR1 reads MDHEN; CDR2 reads SYDVKM. The CDR3 length is 14 residues. The junction had 8 bases not matched to a gene; V was cut back by 6 bases and J by 4 bases. The CDR3 loop reads CASRSTGESYEQYF. DNA for the CDR3: TGTGCCAGCAGATCGACAGGGGAAAGTTACGAGCAGTACTTC.

V is TRBV5-8 and J is TRBJ1-2; 8 bases fit TRBD1. CDR1 SGHTS and CDR2 YDEGEE come from the germline V gene. This CDR3 is built from 14 residues. V dropped 3 bases and J dropped 7; count of bases not matched to a gene: 8. The DNA of the CDR3 is TGTGCCAGCAGCTCTGGACAGGGAAGACGTGGCTACACCTTC. This sequence encodes CASSSGQGRRGYTF. Based on the CDR3 plus reference TRBV5-8 and TRBJ1-2, the full variable domain is EAGVTQSPTHLIKTRGQQATLRCSPISGHTSVYWYQQALGLGLQFLLWYDEGEERNRGNFPPRFSGRQFPNYSSELNVNALELEDSALYLCASSSGQGRRGYTFGSGTRLTVV.

This chain joins TRBV28 and TRBJ2-1, with 7 bases identical to TRBD1. The V and J ends lost 5 bases and 0 bases, in that order; junction bases with no gene match: 19. The CDR3 is 20 amino acids. Germline-derived CDR1 and CDR2 are MDHEN and SYDVKM. CDR3 DNA sequence: TGTGCCAGCAGTCCCGGGACAGAAAAAGTCACACTTATCTCCTACAATGAGCAGTTCTTC. This translates into CASSPGTEKVTLISYNEQFF.

This clone was detected a few times. Other DNA sequences within the sample encode an identical CDR3. The CDR3 reads CASHRGDTQYF. The CDR3 DNA sequence: TGTGCCTCCCACAGGGGAGATACGCAGTATTTT. The chain uses TRBV30 and TRBJ2-3; the match to TRBD1 covers 7 bases. The germline V gene has CDR1 GTSNPN and CDR2 SVGIG (reference sequence). The ends lost 7 bases at V and 5 bases at J; junction bases unmatched: 3. This CDR3 has 11 residues.

This sequence joins TRBV27 and TRBJ1-6; no clear D gene. CDR1 is MNHEY, CDR2 SMNVEV, per germline (reference sequence). This CDR3 comprises 12 residues. V was pared by 6 bases and J by 8 bases, with 8 bases between. The CDR3 coding sequence is TGTGCCAGCAGGGCCCCCTATTCACCCCTCCACTTT. This gives the protein CASRAPYSPLHF.

The count of this clone is one. J is TRBJ2-7 and V is TRBV30; TRBD2 matches 8 bases. Germline loops: CDR1 GTSNPN, CDR2 SVGIG (reference sequence). V dropped 5 bases and J dropped 7; count of bases not matched to a gene: 10. This CDR3 is 13 amino acids long. The DNA for the CDR3 is TGTGCCTGGTCCTCCGCGGGGGGCGGGGAGCAGTACTTC. Translated: CAWSSAGGGEQYF.

The chain carries TRBV27 and TRBJ1-2; D gene unclear. Germline lookup yields CDR1 MNHEY and CDR2 SMNVEV (reference sequence). The CDR3 runs to 13 residues. V lost 3 bases and J 2 bases, leaving 7 bases between the germline ends. The CDR3 region is CASSFHSNYGYTF. The CDR3, as DNA: TGTGCCAGCAGTTTTCACTCGAACTATGGCTACACCTTC.

This chain links TRBV25-1 with TRBJ2-1, with 10 positions matching TRBD2. V lost 4 bases and J lost 7; bases outside the gene matches: 10. There are 16 residues in the CDR3. Per germline, CDR1 MGHDK and CDR2 SYGVNS. The CDR3 region has the DNA TGTGCCAGCAGTGGTGAATGGGGACTAGCGCCGAATGAGCAGTTCTTC. It is translated as CASSGEWGLAPNEQFF.

The chain uses TRBV7-2 and TRBJ2-7, with D possibly matching TRBD1 (6 bases). This CDR3 contains 13 residues. Germline V lookup: CDR1 SGHTA, CDR2 FQGNSA. The germline V and J ends were trimmed by 5 bases and 4 bases, with 12 bases remaining between them. CDR3 DNA: TGTGCCAGCAGCGCTACAGGGTGGTACGAGCAGTACTTC. Residues: CASSATGWYEQYF.

CDR3 protein: CAWSGETSTNEKLFF. In nucleotides, the CDR3 is TGTGCCTGGAGTGGGGAGACCTCAACTAATGAAAAACTGTTTTTT. This sequence joins TRBV30 and TRBJ1-4; D unresolved. From germline, CDR1 is GTSNPN and CDR2 SVGIG (reference sequence). The germline V and J ends were trimmed by 1 base and 0 bases, with 9 bases remaining between them. CDR3 length: 15 residues.